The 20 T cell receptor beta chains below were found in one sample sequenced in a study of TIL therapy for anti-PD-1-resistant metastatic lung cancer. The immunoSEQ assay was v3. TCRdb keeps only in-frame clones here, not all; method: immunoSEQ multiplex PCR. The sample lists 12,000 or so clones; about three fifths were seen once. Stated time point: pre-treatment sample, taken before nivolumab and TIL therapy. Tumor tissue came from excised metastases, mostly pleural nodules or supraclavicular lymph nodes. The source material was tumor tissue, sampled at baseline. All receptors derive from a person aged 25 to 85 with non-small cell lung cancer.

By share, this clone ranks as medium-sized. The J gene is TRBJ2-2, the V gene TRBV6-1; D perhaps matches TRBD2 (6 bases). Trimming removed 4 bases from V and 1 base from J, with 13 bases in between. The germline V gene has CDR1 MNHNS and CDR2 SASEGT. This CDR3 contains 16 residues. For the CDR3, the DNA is TGTGCCAGCAGTGTATACGGGACTGAGAACACCGGGGAGCTGTTTTTT. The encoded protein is CASSVYGTENTGELFF.

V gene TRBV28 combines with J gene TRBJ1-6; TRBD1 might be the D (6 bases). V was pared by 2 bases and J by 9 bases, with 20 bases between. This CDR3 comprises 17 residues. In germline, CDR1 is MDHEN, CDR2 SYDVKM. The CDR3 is CASSLLTTGLRSSPLHF. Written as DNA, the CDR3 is TGTGCCAGCAGTTTACTAACTACAGGGCTCCGTAGTTCACCCCTCCACTTT.

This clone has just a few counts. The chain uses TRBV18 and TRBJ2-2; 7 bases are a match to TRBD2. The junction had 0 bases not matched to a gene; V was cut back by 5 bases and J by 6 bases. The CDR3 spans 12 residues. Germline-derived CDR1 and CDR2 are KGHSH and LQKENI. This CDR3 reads CASSAGAGELFF. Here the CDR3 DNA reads TGTGCCAGCTCAGCGGGAGCCGGGGAGCTGTTTTTT.

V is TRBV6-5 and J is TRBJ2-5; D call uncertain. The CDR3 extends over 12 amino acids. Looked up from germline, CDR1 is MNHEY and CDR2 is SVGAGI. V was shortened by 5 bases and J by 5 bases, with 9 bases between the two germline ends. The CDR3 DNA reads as TGTGCCAGCAGTATTGGAACGGAGACCCAGTACTTC. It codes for CASSIGTETQYF.

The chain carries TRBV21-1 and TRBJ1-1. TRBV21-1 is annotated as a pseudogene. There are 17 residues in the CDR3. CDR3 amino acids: CASSKGMRKVSSTEAFF. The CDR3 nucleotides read TGTGCCAGCAGCAAAGGGATGAGGAAGGTGTCCTCCACTGAAGCTTTCTTT.

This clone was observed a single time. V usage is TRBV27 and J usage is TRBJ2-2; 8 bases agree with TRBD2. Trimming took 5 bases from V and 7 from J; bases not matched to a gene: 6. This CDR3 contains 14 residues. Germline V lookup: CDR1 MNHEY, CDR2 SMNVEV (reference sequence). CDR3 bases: TGTGCCAGCAGTCTCGGGGGGGCCGGCGGGGAGCTGTTTTTT. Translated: CASSLGGAGGELFF.

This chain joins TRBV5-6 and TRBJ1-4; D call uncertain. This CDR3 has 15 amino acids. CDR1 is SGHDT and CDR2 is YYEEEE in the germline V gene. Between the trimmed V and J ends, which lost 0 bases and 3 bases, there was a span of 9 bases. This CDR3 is CASSLVYSPNEKLFF. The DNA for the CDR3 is TGTGCCAGCAGCTTGGTGTACAGTCCTAATGAAAAACTGTTTTTT.

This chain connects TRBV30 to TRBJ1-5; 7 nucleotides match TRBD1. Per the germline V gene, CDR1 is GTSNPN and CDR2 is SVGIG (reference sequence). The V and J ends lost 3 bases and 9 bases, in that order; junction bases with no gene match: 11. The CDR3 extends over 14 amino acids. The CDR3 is CAWSAGQLVGPQHF. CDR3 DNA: TGTGCCTGGAGCGCGGGACAGTTGGTTGGGCCCCAGCATTTT.

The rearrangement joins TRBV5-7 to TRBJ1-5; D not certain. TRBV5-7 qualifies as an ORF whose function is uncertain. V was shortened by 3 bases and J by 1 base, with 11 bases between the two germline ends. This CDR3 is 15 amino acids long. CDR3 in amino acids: CASSSGPASNQPQHF. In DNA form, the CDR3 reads TGTGCCAGCAGCTCCGGGCCGGCAAGCAATCAGCCCCAGCATTTT.

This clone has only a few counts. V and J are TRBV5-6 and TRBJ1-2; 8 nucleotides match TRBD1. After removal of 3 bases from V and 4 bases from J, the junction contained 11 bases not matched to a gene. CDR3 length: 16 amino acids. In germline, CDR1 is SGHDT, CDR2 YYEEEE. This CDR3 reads CASSSFRTGWTYGYTF. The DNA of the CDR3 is TGTGCCAGCAGCTCATTTAGGACAGGGTGGACCTATGGCTACACCTTC.

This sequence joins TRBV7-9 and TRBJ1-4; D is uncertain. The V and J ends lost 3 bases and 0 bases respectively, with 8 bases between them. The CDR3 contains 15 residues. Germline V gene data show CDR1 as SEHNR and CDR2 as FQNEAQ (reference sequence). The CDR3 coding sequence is TGTGCCAGCAGCTTCCCCAATCCAACTAATGAAAAACTGTTTTTT. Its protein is CASSFPNPTNEKLFF.

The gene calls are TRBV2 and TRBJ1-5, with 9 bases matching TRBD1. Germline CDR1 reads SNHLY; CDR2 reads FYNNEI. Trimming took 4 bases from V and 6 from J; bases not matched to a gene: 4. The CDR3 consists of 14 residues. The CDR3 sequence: CASSGQGEFQPQHF. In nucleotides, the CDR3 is TGTGCCAGCAGTGGACAGGGGGAATTTCAGCCCCAGCATTTT.

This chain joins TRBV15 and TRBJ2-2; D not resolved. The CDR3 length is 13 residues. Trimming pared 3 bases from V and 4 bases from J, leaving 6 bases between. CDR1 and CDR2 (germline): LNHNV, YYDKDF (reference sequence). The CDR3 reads CATSRFGTGELFF. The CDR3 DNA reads TGTGCCACCAGCAGGTTTGGCACCGGGGAGCTGTTTTTT.

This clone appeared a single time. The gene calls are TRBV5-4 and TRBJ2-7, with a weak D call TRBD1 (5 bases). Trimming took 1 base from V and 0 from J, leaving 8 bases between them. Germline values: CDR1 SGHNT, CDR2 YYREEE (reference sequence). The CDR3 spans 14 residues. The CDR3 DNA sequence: TGTGCCAGCAGCTTGCAGGGCAACTCCTACGAGCAGTACTTC. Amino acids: CASSLQGNSYEQYF.

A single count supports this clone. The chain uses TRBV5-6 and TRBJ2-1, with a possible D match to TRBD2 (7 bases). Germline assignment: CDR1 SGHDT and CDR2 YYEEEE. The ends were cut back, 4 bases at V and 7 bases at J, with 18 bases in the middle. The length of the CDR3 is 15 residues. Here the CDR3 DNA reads TGTGCCAGCAGCCCCATGGGGGGGGGCCCAAATGAGCAGTTCTTC. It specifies CASSPMGGGPNEQFF. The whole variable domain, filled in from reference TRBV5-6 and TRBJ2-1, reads DAGVTQSPTHLIKTRGQQVTLRCSPKSGHDTVSWYQQALGQGPQFIFQYYEEEERQRGNFPDRFSGHQFPNYSSELNVNALLLGDSALYLCASSPMGGGPNEQFFGPGTRLTVL.

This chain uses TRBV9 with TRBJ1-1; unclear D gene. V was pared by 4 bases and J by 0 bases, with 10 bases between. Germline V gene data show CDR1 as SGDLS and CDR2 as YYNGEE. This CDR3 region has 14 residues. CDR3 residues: CASSREGLNTEAFF. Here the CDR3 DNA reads TGTGCCAGCAGCAGAGAGGGTCTGAACACTGAAGCTTTCTTT.

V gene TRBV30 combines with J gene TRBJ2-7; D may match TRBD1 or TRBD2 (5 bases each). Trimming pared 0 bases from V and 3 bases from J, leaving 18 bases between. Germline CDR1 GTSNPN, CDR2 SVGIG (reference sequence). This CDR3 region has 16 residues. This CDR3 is CAWSVLSQLRGYEQYF. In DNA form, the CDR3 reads TGTGCCTGGAGTGTACTGTCCCAGTTGAGGGGCTACGAGCAGTACTTC.

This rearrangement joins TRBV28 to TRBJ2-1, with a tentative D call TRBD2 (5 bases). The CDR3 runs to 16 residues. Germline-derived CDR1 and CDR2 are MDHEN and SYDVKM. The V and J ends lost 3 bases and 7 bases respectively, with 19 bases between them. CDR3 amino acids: CASSFFGAGHMNEQFF. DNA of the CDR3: TGTGCCAGCAGTTTTTTTGGTGCGGGTCATATGAATGAGCAGTTCTTC.

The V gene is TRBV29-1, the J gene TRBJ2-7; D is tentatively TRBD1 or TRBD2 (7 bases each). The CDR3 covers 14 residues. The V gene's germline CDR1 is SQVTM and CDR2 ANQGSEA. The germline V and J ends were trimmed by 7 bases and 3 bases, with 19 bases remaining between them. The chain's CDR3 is CSARGKGGGYEQYF. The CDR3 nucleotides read TGCAGCGCCAGGGGGAAGGGCGGGGGCTACGAGCAGTACTTC.

The CDR3 loop is CASSLATSGSSYNEQFF. The DNA of the CDR3 is TGTGCCAGCAGCTTAGCGACTAGCGGGAGCTCCTACAATGAGCAGTTCTTC. The chain couples TRBV7-2 to TRBJ2-1; 12 bases map to TRBD2. CDR3 size: 17 residues. The trim removed 0 bases at V and 0 bases at J, leaving 0 bases unmatched. From germline, CDR1 is SGHTA and CDR2 FQGNSA.